This T cell receptor beta chain is from a study of cytomegalovirus exposure and HLA in healthy donors. On the study more broadly: Most genotyped donors, approximately 81% of 398, had Caucasian-associated genetic ancestry. Whole-study results and caveats: Versus the approximately 700-donor mean, an Asian-associated ancestry cluster reportedly showed fewer N-insertions in a later analysis.

The CDR3 runs to 13 residues. The V gene lost 6 bases and the J gene lost 4 bases, with 12 bases spanning the gap. Germline V lookup: CDR1 MDHEN, CDR2 SYDVKM. Amplification used 60 Vbeta primers and 13 Jbeta primers. Method: immunoSEQ multiplex PCR; TCRdb's copy keeps in-frame clones and lacks some. Among about 110,000 clones listed, approximately 78% were seen once. This clone showed up just a few times. The antigen is unknown. The chain recombines TRBV28 with TRBJ1-1; D perhaps matches TRBD1 (5 bases). This TCR came from a woman under 40 in good health and CMV-seronegative. The sequencing sample was made of PBMCs. The CDR3 region has the DNA TGTGCCAGCAGCCGGGAGAGGGGCACTGAAGCTTTCTTT. Its translation is CASSRERGTEAFF. Full variable domain (rest looked up from reference TRBV28 and TRBJ1-1): DVKVTQSSRYLVKRTGEKVFLECVQDMDHENMFWYRQDPGLGLRLIYFSYDVKMKEKGDIPEGYSVSREKKERFSLILESASTNQTSMYLCASSRERGTEAFFGQGTRLTVV.